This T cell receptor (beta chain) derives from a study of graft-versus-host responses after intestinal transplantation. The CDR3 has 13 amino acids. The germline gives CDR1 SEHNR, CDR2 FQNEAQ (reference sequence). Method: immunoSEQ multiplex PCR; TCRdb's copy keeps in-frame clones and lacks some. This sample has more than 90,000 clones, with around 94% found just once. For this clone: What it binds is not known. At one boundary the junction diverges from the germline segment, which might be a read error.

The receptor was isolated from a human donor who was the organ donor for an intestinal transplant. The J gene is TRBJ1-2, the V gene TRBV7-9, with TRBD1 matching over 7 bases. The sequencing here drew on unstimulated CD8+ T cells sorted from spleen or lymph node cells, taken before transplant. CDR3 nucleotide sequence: TGTGCCAGCAGCCCCCGAAACAGGGGCGCCGGGTTTTTC. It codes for CASSPRNRGAGFF.